Given below is one T cell receptor (beta chain) in context. The target antigen is unknown. The library was made from cDNA and included unique molecular identifiers. In TCRdb, the PCR reads were re-called with MiXCR into one record per CDR3 protein. The sample carries approximately 730,000 distinct CDR3 sequences, around 42% recorded once. Trimming shortened V by 1 base and J by 0 bases, and 9 bases separated the two germline ends. The CDR3 extends over 15 amino acids. The germline gives CDR1 DFQATT, CDR2 SNEGSKA (reference sequence). The data are from a study of post-analysis software for immune sequencing data. Study-wide results and caveats: Same-batch preparations were strongly co-clustered by F measure. Those with multiple sclerosis, the patient group, showed significantly lower normalized Chao1 diversity than controls. Included in a set of roughly five TRBV segments more frequent in patients than controls were TRBV5-6, TRBV5-1 and TRBV20-1.

The chain couples TRBV20-1 to TRBJ2-2, with a tentative D call TRBD2 (6 bases). The sequence was obtained from a girl between 5 and 17 years old with multiple sclerosis. Sequenced input: blood. This CDR3 reads CSARVAAANTGELFF. CDR3 DNA: TGCAGTGCTAGAGTAGCGGCCGCGAACACCGGGGAGCTGTTTTTT.